These 17 T cell receptor beta chains came from one sample sequenced in a study of STAT5B mutations in CD4+ large granular lymphocyte leukemia. Only in-frame clones appear in the TCRdb table, and some are missing; sequencing was by immunoSEQ multiplex PCR. The table lists nearly 30,000 clones, 65% to 85% of them singletons. The sequenced material came from CD4+ T cells from blood buffy coats. The receptors come from a human donor in good health.

The chain recombines TRBV23-1 with TRBJ1-2, with D unresolved. TRBV23-1 is an ORF, and what it does is uncertain. The ends were cut back, 1 base at V and 5 bases at J, with 11 bases in the middle. The CDR3 runs to 14 residues. CDR3 nucleotides: TGCGCCAGCAGTCAATACTGGGGTCGATATGGCTACACCTTC. This translates into CASSQYWGRYGYTF.

The rearrangement joins TRBV6-1 to TRBJ1-6; perhaps TRBD1 as D (6 bases). V gave up 1 base and J gave up 6 bases, with 10 bases separating them. CDR3 length: 15 amino acids. CDR1 is MNHNS, CDR2 SASEGT, per germline. CDR3 residues: CASSEGTGFNSPLHF. For the CDR3, the DNA is TGTGCCAGCAGTGAAGGAACAGGGTTTAATTCACCCCTCCACTTT.

This chain joins TRBV7-1 and TRBJ1-3; the D gene is possibly TRBD1 (6 bases). TRBV7-1 is an open reading frame whose function is uncertain. This CDR3 has 14 residues. Trimming left V 4 bases short and J 4 bases short, with 11 bases between. CDR3 protein: CASSLQGSGNTIYF. CDR3 nucleotide sequence: TGTGCCAGCAGCTTACAGGGTTCAGGAAACACCATATATTTT.

CDR3 nucleotide sequence: TGTGCCAGTAGGGGGGGGGTTGGGCCTTCCTACGAGCAGTACTTC. This encodes CASRGGVGPSYEQYF. This chain uses TRBV19 with TRBJ2-7; TRBD2 matches 7 bases. V dropped 6 bases and J dropped 1; count of bases not matched to a gene: 9. The CDR3 has 15 amino acids. In germline, CDR1 is LNHDA, CDR2 SQIVND (reference sequence).

This sequence joins TRBV29-1 and TRBJ2-6; no reliable D call. The germline V and J ends were trimmed by 3 bases and 0 bases, with 3 bases remaining between them. This CDR3 spans 13 amino acids. Germline-derived CDR1 and CDR2 are SQVTM and ANQGSEA. The CDR3 sequence: CSVEISGANVLTF. CDR3 sequence (DNA): TGCAGCGTTGAGATCTCTGGGGCCAACGTCCTGACTTTC.

The chain uses TRBV7-2 and TRBJ2-2, with 9 bases identical to TRBD1. The V gene's germline CDR1 is SGHTA and CDR2 FQGNSA. The CDR3 is 14 amino acids. V lost 6 bases to trimming and J lost 6 bases; unmatched junction nucleotides: 5. The CDR3 spells CASSFTGGPGELFF. CDR3 nucleotides: TGTGCCAGCAGTTTTACAGGGGGCCCCGGGGAGCTGTTTTTT.

The gene calls are TRBV27 and TRBJ2-5; TRBD2 agrees at 12 bases. V lost 4 bases to trimming and J lost 3 bases; unmatched junction nucleotides: 3. Germline CDR1 is MNHEY and CDR2 is SMNVEV (reference sequence). This CDR3 is built from 15 residues. This CDR3 reads CASSWLAGGKETQYF. CDR3 in DNA: TGTGCCAGCAGTTGGCTAGCGGGGGGGAAAGAGACCCAGTACTTC.

The chain has TRBV7-2 and TRBJ1-2; D is unclear. This CDR3 comprises 12 residues. Trimming cost V 6 bases and J 8 bases, with 13 bases left between them. Germline V CDR1 and CDR2: SGHTA, FQGNSA. The CDR3 is CASSQRLRGYTF. Written as DNA, the CDR3 is TGTGCCAGCAGTCAACGGTTAAGGGGCTACACCTTC.

This chain connects TRBV4-1 to TRBJ1-1, with TRBD1 matching 7 bases. Trimming cost V 4 bases and J 6 bases; bases outside gene matches: 5. Germline-derived CDR1 and CDR2 are MGHRA and YSYEKL. The CDR3 is 13 residues long. CDR3 in amino acids: CASSLQGVAEAFF. In DNA, the CDR3 is TGCGCCAGCAGCCTCCAGGGGGTAGCTGAAGCTTTCTTT.

The rearrangement links TRBV5-1 to TRBJ2-3; D is unresolved. Germline V CDR1 and CDR2: SGHRS, YFSETQ. This CDR3 has 16 amino acids. Between the trimmed V and J ends, which lost 0 bases and 6 bases, there was a span of 17 bases. CDR3 protein: CASSLVTGVMGDTQYF. CDR3 DNA: TGCGCCAGCAGCTTGGTTACGGGCGTAATGGGGGATACGCAGTATTTT.

The rearrangement joins TRBV9 to TRBJ2-5; 12 bases match TRBD2. The CDR3 extends over 17 amino acids. CDR1 and CDR2 from the germline V gene are SGDLS and YYNGEE. After removal of 0 bases from V and 5 bases from J, the junction contained 8 bases not matched to a gene. The CDR3 is CASSVDASGGAGETQYF. The CDR3 nucleotides read TGTGCCAGCAGCGTAGATGCTAGCGGGGGGGCTGGGGAGACCCAGTACTTC.

The chain joins TRBV7-2 to TRBJ2-3, with TRBD2 identical over 7 bases. Germline V CDR1 and CDR2: SGHTA, FQGNSA. This CDR3 is 16 amino acids long. Trimming at V came to 2 bases and at J to 6 bases, leaving 11 bases not matched to a gene. CDR3 amino acids: CASSLLAGGTVDTQYF. The CDR3 region has the DNA TGTGCCAGCAGCTTACTGGCCGGGGGGACCGTCGATACGCAGTATTTT.

The chain links TRBV18 to TRBJ2-1; 10 positions agree with TRBD2. The CDR3 has 17 amino acids. Germline assignment: CDR1 KGHSH and CDR2 LQKENI. With 2 bases clipped from V and 6 bases from J, the junction kept 10 bases outside the gene matches. Here the CDR3 reads CASSPLSVAGGFNEQFF. The CDR3 bases are TGTGCCAGCTCACCATTGTCTGTAGCGGGGGGTTTCAATGAGCAGTTCTTC.

This rearrangement joins TRBV7-8 to TRBJ2-1, with D possibly being TRBD2 (6 bases). CDR3 length: 15 residues. The V and J ends lost 1 base and 7 bases respectively, with 14 bases between them. The germline gives CDR1 SGHVS, CDR2 FQNEAQ. The CDR3 DNA reads as TGTGCCAGCAGCTTAGGGAGGGCCCTTAGAAATGAGCAGTTCTTC. This gives the protein CASSLGRALRNEQFF.

CDR3 coding DNA: TGTGCCAGCAGCTTGGTTGGGCAGGCGGCGGGGACTGAAGCTTTCTTT. Protein product: CASSLVGQAAGTEAFF. This chain connects TRBV5-4 to TRBJ1-1; D is unclear. CDR3 length equals 16 residues. From germline, CDR1 is SGHNT and CDR2 YYREEE (reference sequence). V was shortened by 0 bases and J by 5 bases, with 17 bases between the two germline ends.

The table lists this clone with a few counts. The J gene is TRBJ1-6, the V gene TRBV27; 8 bases match TRBD1. CDR3 size: 14 residues. Germline V gene lookup returns CDR1 MNHEY and CDR2 SMNVEV (reference sequence). Unmatched junction bases numbered 3, after V lost 5 bases and J lost 6 bases. Here the CDR3 DNA reads TGTGCCAGCAGTGCGGACAGGGTTAATTCACCCCTCCACTTT. Translation: CASSADRVNSPLHF.

On this clone: One end of the junction varies from germline; a read error may be responsible. V gene TRBV7-9 combines with J gene TRBJ2-3; TRBD2 is a possible D gene (5 bases). Germline CDR1 is SEHNR and CDR2 is FQNEAQ (reference sequence). The CDR3 contains 11 residues. The CDR3, as DNA: TGTACCAGCAGCTCGGGGGATACGCAGTATTTT. Its protein product is CTSSSGDTQYF.